This T cell receptor beta chain was retrieved from a study (dated by TCRdb to the mid-2010s). Per the germline V gene, SNHLY is the CDR1 and FYNNEI is the CDR2. Trimming accounts for 4 bases at V and 7 bases at J, while the number of junction bases matched to no gene is 4. Counted from cysteine to phenylalanine, this CDR3 has 13 amino acids. Only the CDR3 DNA stays, 39 bases, in frame from base 1. The library was prepared using RT-PCR. Sequenced using an Illumina MiSeq. The raw public data were reprocessed by TCRdb itself: fastp quality trimming at Q25, MiXCR clonotype calling, in-frame beta chains only. Each CDR3 protein appears once, grouped with its most common genes and DNA. For this sample the table gives about 700,000 distinct CDR3 sequences, of which over 12% were detected only once. 3.6% of the sample rests with the top ten. This clonotype was seen more than once but under ten times. Its antigen remains unidentified. Per-base qualities were not stored, and no clone one base away is much larger.

The chain is made from TRBV2 and TRBJ1-5; TRBD1 lines up with 7 middle nucleotides. Sequenced: memory CD4+ T cells from blood. The origin of this receptor is a female donor in good health, serving as a healthy control. The DNA sequence follows: TGTGCCAGCAGTGGTCAGGGGGAGCAGCCCCAGCATTTT. Translated, it gives CASSGQGEQPQHF.